Below are 7 T cell receptor beta chains sequenced from a single sample in a study of tumor-infiltrating lymphocytes in primary liver carcinoma. Without any cell sorting, about 20-32 mg of bulk tissue yielded co-extracted RNA and DNA. The template, approximately 500 ng total RNA, yielded TCR beta cDNA made with a constant-region primer. Each TCR beta library was derived from three nested multiplex PCR rounds that employed slightly modified ARM-PCR. With TRBV1-TRBV30 forward primers and a C-beta reverse primer, the first two PCR rounds were run for roughly 9 cycles each. TCRdb reprocessed the multiplex PCR reads via MiXCR and lists one record per CDR3 protein. The table lists approximately 110,000 distinct CDR3 sequences, roughly three fifths of them singletons. Sequences were obtained from liver tumor tissue from sampling region 1. Subset: tumor region T1, superior pole. These receptors came from a woman aged 55-69 years with primary liver carcinoma and hepatitis B virus infection.

With respect to this clonotype: The junction does not match germline at one end; this may be a read error. The genes are TRBV11-2 and TRBJ2-6; 8 bases line up with TRBD2. This CDR3 has 17 amino acids. Germline CDR1 is SGHAT and CDR2 is FQNNGV. The CDR3 DNA sequence: TGTGCCAGCACCCCTGACCTCGGGACGCGGGAGGCCAACGTCATGACTTTC. Translated, it gives CASTPDLGTREANVMTF.

The chain links TRBV11-3 to TRBJ2-2; 15 bases map to TRBD2. The CDR3 contains 17 residues. The germline V gene has CDR1 SGHNT and CDR2 YENEEA. V shed 7 bases, J shed 7 bases, and the junction held 10 bases outside the gene matches. As DNA, the CDR3 is TGTGCCAGCACCTTGGGACTAGCGGGAGGCCCCGGCGGGGAGCTGTTTTTT. Translating gives CASTLGLAGGPGGELFF.

Comments on this clonotype: A read error may account for a junction end that differs from germline. This chain joins TRBV11-2 and TRBJ1-4, with 7 bases fitting TRBD1. Germline CDR1 reads SGHAT; CDR2 reads FQNNGV. There are 18 residues in the CDR3. The CDR3 protein is CTSSSTGSTRAANEKLFF. The CDR3 bases are TGTACCAGCAGCTCGACAGGGAGCACTCGAGCAGCTAATGAAAAACTGTTTTTT.

To note about this clonotype: As the CDR3 is not closed by the conserved phenylalanine or tryptophan, this likely results from a read error. The gene calls are TRBV11-2 and TRBJ2-3; 13 nucleotides agree with TRBD2. Germline loops: CDR1 SGHAT, CDR2 FQNNGV. V was pared by 5 bases and J by 6 bases, with 8 bases of the junction left unmatched. This CDR3 is built from 16 residues. CDR3 sequence: CASSRLAGGEADTQYS. The CDR3 nucleotides are TGTGCCAGCAGCAGACTAGCGGGAGGTGAAGCGGATACGCAGTATTCT.

This chain connects TRBV11-2 to TRBJ2-2; D call uncertain. V lost 1 base, J lost 9 bases, and 12 bases lay in between. Germline-derived CDR1 and CDR2 are SGHAT and FQNNGV. This CDR3 has 14 amino acids. CDR3 nucleotide sequence: TGTGCCAGCAGCTTAGGATCGAACATCAGGGAGCTGTTTTTT. Its translation is CASSLGSNIRELFF.

This clonotype was seen more than once but under ten times. This sequence joins TRBV25-1 and TRBJ2-7; 13 positions agree with TRBD2. CDR3 size: 15 residues. Germline CDR1 and CDR2: MGHDK and SYGVNS. The trim removed 8 bases at V and 4 bases at J, leaving 8 bases unmatched. The CDR3 DNA sequence: TGTGCCAGCGGAGATGGGGGACTAGCGGGATACGAGCAGTACTTC. Encoded protein: CASGDGGLAGYEQYF.

The rearrangement uses TRBV15 and TRBJ2-7; D not resolved. Germline V gene data show CDR1 as LNHNV and CDR2 as YYDKDF (reference sequence). V was clipped by 0 bases and J by 3 bases, with 6 bases between them. The CDR3 has 13 amino acids. The CDR3 sequence: CATSRDLSYEQYF. CDR3 bases: TGTGCCACCAGCAGAGATTTAAGCTACGAGCAGTACTTC.